The present TCR beta chain was sequenced within a study of blood T cells in healthy people across ages. V lost 4 bases, J lost 0 bases, and 10 bases lay in between. Germline V lookup: CDR1 SGHRS, CDR2 YFSETQ. CDR3 length equals 14 residues. A few counts support this clonotype. Primers used in a second PCR of about 6 to 11 cycles were a sample-barcoded 5' primer and a J-beta primer mix. TCRdb reanalysed the 5' RACE reads using MiXCR and keeps one entry per CDR3 protein. This repertoire shows about 780,000 distinct CDR3 sequences, about 45% found once; its top ten account for less than 20%. Source material: blood. This clonotype originated in an older man in good health. The chain carries TRBV5-1 and TRBJ1-1; maybe TRBD1 (5 bases). The CDR3 is CASSSKGVNTEAFF. CDR3 nucleotides: TGCGCCAGCAGCAGTAAAGGGGTGAACACTGAAGCTTTCTTT.